This TCR beta chain is drawn from a study of blood T cell repertoires in COVID-19. Looking at the study overall: Material from acute and convalescent COVID-19 was sourced from the United States, Italy and Spain. Nucleic acid was either cDNA or gDNA, and it came from T cells, B-cell-depleted T cells, or PBMCs.

Authors' analysis steps: How many nucleated cells were present was estimated from reference gene primer amplification. Clones were read by immunoSEQ multiplex PCR, and TCRdb kept only the in-frame ones, dropping some. The V and J calls and clone size come from that table; D and trimming were worked out from the DNA. The sample holds about 240,000 clones, around 90% seen once. Trimming cost V 2 bases and J 6 bases, with 14 bases left between them. Germline V gene sequence: CDR1 GTSNPN, CDR2 SVGIG (reference sequence). This CDR3 has 15 residues. The rearrangement joins TRBV30 to TRBJ1-6, with no clear D. This clonotype was obtained from a man aged 60 to 69 who had recovered from COVID-19. Source material: peripheral blood. This chain's CDR3 is CAWSLGGLSNSPLHF. Written as DNA, the CDR3 is TGTGCCTGGAGTCTCGGAGGATTGAGTAATTCACCCCTCCACTTT.